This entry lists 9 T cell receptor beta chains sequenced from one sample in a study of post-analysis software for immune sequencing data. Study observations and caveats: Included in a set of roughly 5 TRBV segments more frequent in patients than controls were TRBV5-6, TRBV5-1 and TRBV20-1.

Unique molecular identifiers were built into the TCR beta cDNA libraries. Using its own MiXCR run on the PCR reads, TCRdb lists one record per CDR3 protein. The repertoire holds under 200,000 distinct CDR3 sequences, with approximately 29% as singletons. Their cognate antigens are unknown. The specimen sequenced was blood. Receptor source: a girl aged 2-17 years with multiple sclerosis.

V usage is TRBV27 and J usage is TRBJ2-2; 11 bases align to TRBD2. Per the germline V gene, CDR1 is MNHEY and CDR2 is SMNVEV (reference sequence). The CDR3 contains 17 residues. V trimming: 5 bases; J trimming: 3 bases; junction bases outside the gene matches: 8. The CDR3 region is CASSTSGLAAYTGELFF. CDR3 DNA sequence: TGTGCCAGCAGTACATCGGGACTAGCGGCCTACACCGGGGAGCTGTTTTTT.

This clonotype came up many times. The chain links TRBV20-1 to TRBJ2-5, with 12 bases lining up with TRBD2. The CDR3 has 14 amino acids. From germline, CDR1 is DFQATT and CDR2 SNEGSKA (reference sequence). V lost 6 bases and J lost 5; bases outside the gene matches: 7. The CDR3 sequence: CSAPRLAGAETQYF. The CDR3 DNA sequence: TGCAGTGCCCCTAGACTAGCGGGGGCTGAGACCCAGTACTTC.

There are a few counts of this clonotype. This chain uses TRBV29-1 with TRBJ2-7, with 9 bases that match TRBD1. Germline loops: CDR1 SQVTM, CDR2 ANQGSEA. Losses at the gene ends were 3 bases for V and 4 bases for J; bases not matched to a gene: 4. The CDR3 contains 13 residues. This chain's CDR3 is CSVEGQGCYEQYF. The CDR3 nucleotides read TGCAGCGTTGAGGGACAGGGTTGTTACGAGCAGTACTTC.

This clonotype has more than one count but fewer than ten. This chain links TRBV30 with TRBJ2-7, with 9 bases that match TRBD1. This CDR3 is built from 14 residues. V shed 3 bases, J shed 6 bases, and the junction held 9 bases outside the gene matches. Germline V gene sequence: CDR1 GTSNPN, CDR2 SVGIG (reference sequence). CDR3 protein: CAWRERDRDSEQYF. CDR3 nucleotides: TGTGCCTGGAGGGAACGGGACAGGGATTCCGAGCAGTACTTC. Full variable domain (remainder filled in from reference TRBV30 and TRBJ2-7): SQTIHQWPATLVQPVGSPLSLECTVEGTSNPNLYWYRQAAGRGLQLLFYSVGIGQISSEVPQNLSASRPQDRQFILSSKKLLLSDSGFYLCAWRERDRDSEQYFGPGTRLTVT.

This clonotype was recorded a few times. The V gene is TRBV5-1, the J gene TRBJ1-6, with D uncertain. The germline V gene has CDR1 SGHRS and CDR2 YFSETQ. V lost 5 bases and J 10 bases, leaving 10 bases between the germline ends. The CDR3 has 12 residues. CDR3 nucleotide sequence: TGCGCCAGCAGTACTGATAGATCACCCCTCCACTTT. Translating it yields CASSTDRSPLHF.

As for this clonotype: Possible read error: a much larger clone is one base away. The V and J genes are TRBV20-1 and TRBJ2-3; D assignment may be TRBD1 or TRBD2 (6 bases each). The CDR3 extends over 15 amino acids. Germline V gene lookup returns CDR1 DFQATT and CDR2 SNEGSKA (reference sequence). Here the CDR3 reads CSASSGAHSTDMQYF. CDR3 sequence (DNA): TGCAGTGCTAGTTCGGGGGCCCACTCCACAGATATGCAGTATTTT.

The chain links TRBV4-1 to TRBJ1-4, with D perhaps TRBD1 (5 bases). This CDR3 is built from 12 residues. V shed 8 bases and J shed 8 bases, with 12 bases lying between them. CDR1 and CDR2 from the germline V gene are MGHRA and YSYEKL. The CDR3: CASEAWDEKLFF. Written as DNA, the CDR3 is TGCGCCAGCGAAGCGTGGGACGAAAAACTGTTTTTT.

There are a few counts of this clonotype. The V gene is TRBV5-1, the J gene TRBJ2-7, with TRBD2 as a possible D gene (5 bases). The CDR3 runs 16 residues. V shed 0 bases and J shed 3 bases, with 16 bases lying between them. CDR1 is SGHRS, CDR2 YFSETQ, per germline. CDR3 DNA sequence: TGCGCCAGCAGCTTGGCCCCACAACCCGGGGTCTACGAGCAGTACTTC. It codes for CASSLAPQPGVYEQYF.

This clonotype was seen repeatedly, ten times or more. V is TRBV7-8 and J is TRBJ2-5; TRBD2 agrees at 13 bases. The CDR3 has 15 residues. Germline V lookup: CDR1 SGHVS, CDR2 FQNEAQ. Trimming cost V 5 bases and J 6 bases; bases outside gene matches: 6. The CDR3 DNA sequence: TGTGCCAGCAGCACCGGACTAGCGGGGGTAAAGACCCAGTACTTC. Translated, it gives CASSTGLAGVKTQYF.